The 3 T cell receptor beta chains reported below all come from one sample, sequenced in a study of CD4 and CD8 cells across lung adenocarcinoma regions. A single record per CDR3 protein comes from TCRdb applying MiXCR to the PCR reads. The repertoire holds 16,000 or so distinct CDR3 sequences, with approximately 50% as singletons. The sequenced sample was CD8+ T cells from the center of a lung tumor. The receptor source for this set is a female donor with lung adenocarcinoma. The CD4 and CD8 labels of this study may be unreliable.

This clonotype was counted many times. The chain is built from TRBV7-6 and TRBJ1-4, with D possibly being TRBD1 (5 bases). The germline V gene encodes CDR1 SGHVS and CDR2 FNYEAQ. This CDR3 comprises 18 residues. V lost 2 bases and J lost 4, with 20 bases in between. The CDR3 reads CASSLLGSREVHNEKLFF. The CDR3 coding sequence is TGTGCCAGCAGCTTATTGGGTAGCAGGGAGGTCCATAATGAAAAACTGTTTTTT.

The chain is built from TRBV6-1 and TRBJ2-4, with D tentatively TRBD1 or TRBD2 (6 bases each). Trimming stripped 6 bases from V and 13 bases from J, with 22 bases between. There are 14 residues in the CDR3. Germline lookup yields CDR1 MNHNS and CDR2 SASEGT. CDR3 DNA sequence: TGTGCCAGCAGGGGGCCGCGGGACAAAAACACGCAGTACTTC. Translated: CASRGPRDKNTQYF.

This clonotype was observed many times. This chain uses TRBV4-2 with TRBJ1-1; the D gene is possibly TRBD1 (5 bases). CDR1 is LGHNA, CDR2 YNFKEQ, per germline. Trimming pared 4 bases from V and 0 bases from J, leaving 15 bases between. The CDR3 runs 16 residues. The CDR3 DNA sequence: TGTGCCAGCAGCCGGGACCTACGGAGGTTGAACACTGAAGCTTTCTTT. Translated, it gives CASSRDLRRLNTEAFF.